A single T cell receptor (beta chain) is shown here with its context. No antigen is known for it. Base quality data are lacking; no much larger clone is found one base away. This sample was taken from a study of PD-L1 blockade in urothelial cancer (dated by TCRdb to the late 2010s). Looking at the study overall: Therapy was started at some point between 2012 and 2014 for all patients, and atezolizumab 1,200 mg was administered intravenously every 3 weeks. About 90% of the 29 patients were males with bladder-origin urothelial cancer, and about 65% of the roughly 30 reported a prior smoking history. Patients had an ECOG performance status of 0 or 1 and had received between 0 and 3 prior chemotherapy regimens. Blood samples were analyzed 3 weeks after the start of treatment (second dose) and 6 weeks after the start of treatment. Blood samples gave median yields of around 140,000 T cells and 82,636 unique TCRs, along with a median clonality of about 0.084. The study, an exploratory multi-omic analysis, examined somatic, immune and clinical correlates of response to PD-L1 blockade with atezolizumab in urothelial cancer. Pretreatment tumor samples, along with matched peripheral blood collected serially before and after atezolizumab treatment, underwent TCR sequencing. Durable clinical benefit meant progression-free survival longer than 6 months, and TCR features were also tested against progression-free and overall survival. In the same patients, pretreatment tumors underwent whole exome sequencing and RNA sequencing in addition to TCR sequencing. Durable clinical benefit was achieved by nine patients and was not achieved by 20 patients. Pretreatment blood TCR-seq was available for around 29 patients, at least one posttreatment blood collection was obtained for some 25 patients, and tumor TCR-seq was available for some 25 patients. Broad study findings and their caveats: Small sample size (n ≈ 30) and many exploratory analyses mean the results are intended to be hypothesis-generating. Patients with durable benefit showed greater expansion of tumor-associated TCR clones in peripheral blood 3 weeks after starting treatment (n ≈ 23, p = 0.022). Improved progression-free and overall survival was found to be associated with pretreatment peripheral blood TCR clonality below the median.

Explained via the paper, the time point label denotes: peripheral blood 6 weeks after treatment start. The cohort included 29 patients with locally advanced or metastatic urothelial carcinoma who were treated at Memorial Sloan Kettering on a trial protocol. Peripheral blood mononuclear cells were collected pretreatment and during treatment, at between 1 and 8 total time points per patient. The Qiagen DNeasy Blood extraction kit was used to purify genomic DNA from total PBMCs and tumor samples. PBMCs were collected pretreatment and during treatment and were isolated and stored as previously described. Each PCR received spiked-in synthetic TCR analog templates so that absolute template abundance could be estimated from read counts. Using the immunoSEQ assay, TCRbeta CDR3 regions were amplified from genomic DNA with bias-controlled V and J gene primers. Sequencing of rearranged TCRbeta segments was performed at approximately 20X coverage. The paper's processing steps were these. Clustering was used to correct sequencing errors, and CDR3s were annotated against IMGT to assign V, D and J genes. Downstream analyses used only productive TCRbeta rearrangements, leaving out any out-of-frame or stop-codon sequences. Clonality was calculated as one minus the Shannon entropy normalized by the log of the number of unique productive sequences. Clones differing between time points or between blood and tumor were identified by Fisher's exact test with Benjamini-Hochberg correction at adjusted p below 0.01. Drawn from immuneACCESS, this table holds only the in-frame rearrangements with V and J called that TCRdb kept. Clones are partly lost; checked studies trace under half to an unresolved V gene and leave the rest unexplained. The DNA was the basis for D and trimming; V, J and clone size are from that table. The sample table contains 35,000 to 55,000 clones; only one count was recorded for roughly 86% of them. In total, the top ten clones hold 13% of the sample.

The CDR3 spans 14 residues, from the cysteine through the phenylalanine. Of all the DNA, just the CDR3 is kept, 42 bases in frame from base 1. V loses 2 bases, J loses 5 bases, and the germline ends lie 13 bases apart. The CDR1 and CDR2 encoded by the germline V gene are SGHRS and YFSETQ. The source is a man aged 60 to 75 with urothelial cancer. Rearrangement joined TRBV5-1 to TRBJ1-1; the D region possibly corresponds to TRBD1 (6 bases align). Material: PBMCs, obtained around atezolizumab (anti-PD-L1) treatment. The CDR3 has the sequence CASSLVARGTEAFF. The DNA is TGCGCCAGCAGCTTAGTAGCCAGGGGAACTGAAGCTTTCTTT.